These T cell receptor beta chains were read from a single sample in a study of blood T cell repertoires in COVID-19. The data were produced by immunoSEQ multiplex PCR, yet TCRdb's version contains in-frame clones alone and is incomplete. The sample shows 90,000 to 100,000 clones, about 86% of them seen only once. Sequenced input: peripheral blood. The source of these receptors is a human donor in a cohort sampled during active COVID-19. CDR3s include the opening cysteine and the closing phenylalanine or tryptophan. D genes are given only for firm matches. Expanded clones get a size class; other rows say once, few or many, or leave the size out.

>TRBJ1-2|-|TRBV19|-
TGTGCCAGGCCTGACGGAGGACGTGGCTACACCTTC
CARPDGGRGYTF
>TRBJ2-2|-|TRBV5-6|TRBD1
TGTGCCAGCAGTTATTCCGGGACAGGGTTGACCGGGGAGCTGTTTTTT
CASSYSGTGLTGELFF
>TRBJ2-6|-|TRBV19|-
TGTGCCAGTAAAGCTTGGATTGGACAGTTGAGCTCTGGGGCCAACGTCCTGACTTTC
CASKAWIGQLSSGANVLTF
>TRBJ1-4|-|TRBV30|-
TGTGCCTGGAGTATCTGGCCAACTAATGAAAAACTGTTTTTT
CAWSIWPTNEKLFF
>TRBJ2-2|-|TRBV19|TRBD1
TGTGCCAGTAGTAGAGCGAGGACAGGGGACACCGGGGAGCTGTTTTTT
CASSRARTGDTGELFF
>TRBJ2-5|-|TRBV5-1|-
TGCGCCAGCAGCACAGACGGGACTCTCCTCCAAGAGACCCAGTACTTC
CASSTDGTLLQETQYF
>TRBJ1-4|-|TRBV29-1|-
TGCAGCGCTGCTGACAGTCCCGAAAAACTGTTTTTT
CSAADSPEKLFF
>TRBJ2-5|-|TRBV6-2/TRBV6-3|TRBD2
TGTGCCAGCAGTTCGATGCTAGCGGGAATACAAGAGACCCAGTACTTC
CASSSMLAGIQETQYF
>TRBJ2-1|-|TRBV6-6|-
TGTGCCAGCAGTTACGATTCGGCAGGCCTCTACAATGAGCAGTTCTTC
CASSYDSAGLYNEQFF
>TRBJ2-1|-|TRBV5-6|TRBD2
TGTGCCAGCAGCTTGGGCGGGAGGGCCCTCGGTAATGAGCAGTTCTTC
CASSLGGRALGNEQFF
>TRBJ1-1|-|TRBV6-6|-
TGTGCCAGCAGTTACCTCGCTCGGGTCCGAAACACTGAAGCTTTCTTT
CASSYLARVRNTEAFF
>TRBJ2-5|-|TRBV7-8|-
TGTGCCAGCAGCTCCCCCGACAGGTTACAAGAGACCCAGTACTTC
CASSSPDRLQETQYF
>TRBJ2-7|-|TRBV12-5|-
TGTGCTAGTGGTTCGTGGCAGGGCTACGAGCAGTACTTC
CASGSWQGYEQYF
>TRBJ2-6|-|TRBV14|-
TGTGCCAGCAGCGCCCGGCCTAGACTGGAGACTGGGGCCAACGTCCTGACTTTC
CASSARPRLETGANVLTF
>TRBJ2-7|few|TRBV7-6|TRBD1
TGTGCCAGCAGCTTAGCCGGACAGGGCTACGAGCAGTACTTC
CASSLAGQGYEQYF
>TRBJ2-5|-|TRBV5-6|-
TGTGCCAGCAGCGTCCGCATGGGCCAGAAGACCCAGTACTTC
CASSVRMGQKTQYF
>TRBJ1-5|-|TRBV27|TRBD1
TGTGCCAGCAGTTTAGGGGCAGGGGGCTTGCAGCCCCAGCATTTT
CASSLGAGGLQPQHF
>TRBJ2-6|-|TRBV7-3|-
TGTGCCAGCAGCTCCCTGGGCAGGGAATCTGGGGCCAACGTCCTGACTTTC
CASSSLGRESGANVLTF
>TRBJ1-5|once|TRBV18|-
TGTGCCAGCTCACCCGGACAGAATCAGCCCCAGCATTTT
CASSPGQNQPQHF
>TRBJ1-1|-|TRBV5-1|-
TGCGCCAGCAGCTTGGGTGTACTGGGGCGAGCGAATGAAGCTTTCTTT
CASSLGVLGRANEAFF
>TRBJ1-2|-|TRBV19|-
TGTGCCAGTAGTCGAGAGGGGGAGGGCGCCGGGGGCTACACCTTC
CASSREGEGAGGYTF
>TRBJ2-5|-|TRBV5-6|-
TGTGCCAGCAGCTTCCGCGGGGTACTCGGTGAGACCCAGTACTTC
CASSFRGVLGETQYF
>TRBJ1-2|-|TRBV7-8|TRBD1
TGTGCCAGCAGCTTAGTAGGTCGGGGACAGGGGGTACATGGCTACACCTTC
CASSLVGRGQGVHGYTF
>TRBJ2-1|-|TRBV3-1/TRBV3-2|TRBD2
TGTGCCAGCAGCCTACGGACTAGCGGGAGTTTCTTCAATGAGCAGTTCTTC
CASSLRTSGSFFNEQFF
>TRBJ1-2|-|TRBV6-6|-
TGTGCCAGCTGGAGCAGCCGAAACTATGGCTACACCTTC
CASWSSRNYGYTF
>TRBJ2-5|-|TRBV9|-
TGTGCCAGCAGCGTAGGTAATAGCGGCCAAGAGACCCAGTACTTC
CASSVGNSGQETQYF
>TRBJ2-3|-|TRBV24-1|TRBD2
TGTGCCACCAGTGATTGGTTGAGGTCCGGCGGGAGGGAGGTAGATACGCAGTATTTT
CATSDWLRSGGREVDTQYF
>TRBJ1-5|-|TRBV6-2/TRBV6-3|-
TGTGCCAGCAGTTACTCGGAGCGGGTTCAGCCCCAGCATTTT
CASSYSERVQPQHF
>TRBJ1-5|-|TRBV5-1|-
TGCGCCAGCAGCTTGAATCCGGGAGATCAGCCCCAGCATTTT
CASSLNPGDQPQHF
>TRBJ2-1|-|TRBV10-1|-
TGCGCCAGCAGTGTGGGGGGAGGCTACAATGAGCAGTTCTTC
CASSVGGGYNEQFF
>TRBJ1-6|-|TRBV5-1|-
TGCGCCAGCAGCTTGGTGGGGGGAACCCTGAATTCACCCCTCCACTTT
CASSLVGGTLNSPLHF
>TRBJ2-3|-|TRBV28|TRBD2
TGTGCCAGCAGTTTCGCCGTAGCGGGCTCTAGCACAGATACGCAGTATTTT
CASSFAVAGSSTDTQYF
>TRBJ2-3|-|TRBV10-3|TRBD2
TGTGCCATCAGTGAGTCGGCGGGAGGGATCTCAGATACGCAGTATTTT
CAISESAGGISDTQYF
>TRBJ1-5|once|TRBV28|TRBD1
TGTGCCAGCACCTCGAGGACAGGGGGGAATCAGCCCCAGCATTTT
CASTSRTGGNQPQHF
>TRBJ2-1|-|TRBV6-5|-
TGTGCCAGCAGTTATCTTAGCAGACCCAATGAGCAGTTCTTC
CASSYLSRPNEQFF
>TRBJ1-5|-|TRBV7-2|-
TGTGCCAGCAGCCCCTCTGGGACACATCAGCCCCAGCATTTT
CASSPSGTHQPQHF
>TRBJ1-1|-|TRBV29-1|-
TGCAGCGTTGAAACGGGGGACCGATTCACTGAAGCTTTCTTT
CSVETGDRFTEAFF
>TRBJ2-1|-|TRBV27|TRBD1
TGTGCCAGCAGTTTATCCTCCCCGGACAGGGGCGGTGAGCAGTTCTTC
CASSLSSPDRGGEQFF
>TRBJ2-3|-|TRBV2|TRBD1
TGTGCCAGCAGTCGGACAGGCTTTACAGATACGCAGTATTTT
CASSRTGFTDTQYF
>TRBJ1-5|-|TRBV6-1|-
TGTGCCAGCAGTGAGAGGCCCCGAACGCTTACGAATAGCAATCAGCCCCAGCATTTT
CASSERPRTLTNSNQPQHF
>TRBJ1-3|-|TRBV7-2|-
TGTGCCAGCAGCCCTCGGGGATCCGGAAACACCATATATTTT
CASSPRGSGNTIYF
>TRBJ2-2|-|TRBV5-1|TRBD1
TGCGCCAGCAGCCCACCCGGGACAGGGGGCACCGGGGAGCTGTTTTTT
CASSPPGTGGTGELFF
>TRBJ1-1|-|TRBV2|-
TGTGCCAGCCGCACATTGAACACTGAAGCTTTCTTT
CASRTLNTEAFF
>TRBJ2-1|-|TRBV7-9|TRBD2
TGTGCCACCATTCTAGCGGGAGACGTCAATGAGCAGTTCTTC
CATILAGDVNEQFF
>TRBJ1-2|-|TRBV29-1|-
TGCAGCGTTGAACGGGACTATGGCTACACCTTC
CSVERDYGYTF
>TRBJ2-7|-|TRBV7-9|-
TGTGCCAGCAGCTTAGCGCATACCCCCTCGGGGGCCTACGAGCAGTACTTC
CASSLAHTPSGAYEQYF
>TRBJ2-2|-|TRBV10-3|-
TGTGCCATCAGCCAGGCCGGGGAGCTGTTTTTT
CAISQAGELFF
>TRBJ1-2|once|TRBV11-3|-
TGTGCCAGCAGCTTACCAAGGGAGCTTAACTATGGCTACACCTTC
CASSLPRELNYGYTF
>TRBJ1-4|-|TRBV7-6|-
TGTGCCAGCAACCTCGGGGGGGCAGGGGAAAAACTGTTTTTT
CASNLGGAGEKLFF
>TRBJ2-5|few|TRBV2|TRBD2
TGTGCCAGCATCCTTAGCGGGGGCCAAGAGACCCAGTACTTC
CASILSGGQETQYF
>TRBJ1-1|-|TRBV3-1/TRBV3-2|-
TGTGCCAGCAGCCAAGCCGCCCGGACATCCAATAAAGCTTTCTTT
CASSQAARTSNKAFF
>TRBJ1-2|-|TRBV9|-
TGTGCCAGCAGCGTAGCCCCCGACAGCTATGGCTACACCTTC
CASSVAPDSYGYTF
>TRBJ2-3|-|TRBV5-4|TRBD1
TGTGCCAGCAGTCCGACAGGGGGACTCAACACAGATACGCAGTATTTT
CASSPTGGLNTDTQYF
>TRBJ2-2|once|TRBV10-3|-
TGTGCCATCAACCCAGGGTCCGGGGAGCTGTTTTTT
CAINPGSGELFF
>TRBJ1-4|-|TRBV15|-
TGTGCCACCCTTCAGAATGAAAAACTGTTTTTT
CATLQNEKLFF
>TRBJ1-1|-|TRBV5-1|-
TGCGCCAGCAGCTTGCGATCTTTGGAGAATGAAGCTTTCTTT
CASSLRSLENEAFF
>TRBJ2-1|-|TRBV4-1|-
TGCGCCAGCAGCATAGCGCCTGCCCCCTACAATGAGCAGTTCTTC
CASSIAPAPYNEQFF
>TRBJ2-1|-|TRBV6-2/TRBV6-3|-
TGTGCCAGCAGTTATGGGGGGGGCCCCTACAATGAGCAGTTCTTC
CASSYGGGPYNEQFF
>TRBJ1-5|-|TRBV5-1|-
TGCGCCAGCAGCTTGGCCGGAGGGGGCAATCAGCCCCAGCATTTT
CASSLAGGGNQPQHF